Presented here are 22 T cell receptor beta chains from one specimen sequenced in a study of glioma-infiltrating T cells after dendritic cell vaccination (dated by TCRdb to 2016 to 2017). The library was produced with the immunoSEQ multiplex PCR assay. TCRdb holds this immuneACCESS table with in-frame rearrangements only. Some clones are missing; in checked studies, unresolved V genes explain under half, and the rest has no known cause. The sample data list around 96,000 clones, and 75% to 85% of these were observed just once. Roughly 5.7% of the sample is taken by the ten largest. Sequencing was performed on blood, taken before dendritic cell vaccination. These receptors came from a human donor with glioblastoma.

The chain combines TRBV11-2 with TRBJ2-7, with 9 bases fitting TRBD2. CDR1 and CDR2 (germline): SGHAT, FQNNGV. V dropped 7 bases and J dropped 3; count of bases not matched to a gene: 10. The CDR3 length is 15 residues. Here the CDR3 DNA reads TGTGCCAGCACCCAAAGCGGGGGGTTATACTACGAGCAGTACTTC. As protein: CASTQSGGLYYEQYF.

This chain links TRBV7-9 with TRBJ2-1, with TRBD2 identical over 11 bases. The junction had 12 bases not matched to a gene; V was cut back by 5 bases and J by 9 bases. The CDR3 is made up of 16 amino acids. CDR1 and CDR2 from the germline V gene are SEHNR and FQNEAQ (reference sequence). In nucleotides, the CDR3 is TGTGCCAGCAGCCCAACTGGACTAGCGGGTGGTACTGAGCAGTTCTTC. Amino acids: CASSPTGLAGGTEQFF.

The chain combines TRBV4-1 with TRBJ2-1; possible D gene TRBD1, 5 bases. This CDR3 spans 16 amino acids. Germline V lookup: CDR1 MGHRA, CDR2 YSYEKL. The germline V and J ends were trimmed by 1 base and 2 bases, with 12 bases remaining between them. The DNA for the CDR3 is TGCGCCAGCAGCCAAGCCCCAGGGAACACCTACAATGAGCAGTTCTTC. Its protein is CASSQAPGNTYNEQFF.

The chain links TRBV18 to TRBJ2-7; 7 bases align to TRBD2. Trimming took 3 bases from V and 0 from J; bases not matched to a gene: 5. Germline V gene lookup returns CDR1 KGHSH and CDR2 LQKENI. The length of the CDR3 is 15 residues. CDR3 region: CASSPTSENSYEQYF. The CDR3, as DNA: TGTGCCAGCTCACCTACTAGCGAGAACTCCTACGAGCAGTACTTC. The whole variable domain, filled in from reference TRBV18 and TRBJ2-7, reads NAGVMQNPRHLVRRRGQEARLRCSPMKGHSHVYWYRQLPEEGLKFMVYLQKENIIDESGMPKERFSAEFPKEGPSILRIQQVVRGDSAAYFCASSPTSENSYEQYFGPGTRLTVT.

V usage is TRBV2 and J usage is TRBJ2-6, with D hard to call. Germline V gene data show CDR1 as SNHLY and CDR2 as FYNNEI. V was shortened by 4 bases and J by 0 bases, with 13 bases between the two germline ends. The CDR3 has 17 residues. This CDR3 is CASSGISSPSGANVLTF. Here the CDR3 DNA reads TGTGCCAGCAGTGGCATTAGCAGCCCCTCTGGGGCCAACGTCCTGACTTTC.

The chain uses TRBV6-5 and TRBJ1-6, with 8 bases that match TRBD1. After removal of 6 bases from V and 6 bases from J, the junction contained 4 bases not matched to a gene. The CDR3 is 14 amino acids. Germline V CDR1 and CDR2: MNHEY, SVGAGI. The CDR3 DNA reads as TGTGCCAGCAGCCGACAGGGGTTTAATTCACCCCTCCACTTT. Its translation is CASSRQGFNSPLHF.

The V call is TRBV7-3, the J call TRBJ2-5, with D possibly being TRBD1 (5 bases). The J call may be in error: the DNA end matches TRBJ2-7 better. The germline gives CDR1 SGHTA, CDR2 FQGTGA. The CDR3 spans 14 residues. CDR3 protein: CASSAYSGPYEQYF. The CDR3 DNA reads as TGTGCCAGCAGCGCTTATTCAGGGCCCTACGAGCAGTACTTC.

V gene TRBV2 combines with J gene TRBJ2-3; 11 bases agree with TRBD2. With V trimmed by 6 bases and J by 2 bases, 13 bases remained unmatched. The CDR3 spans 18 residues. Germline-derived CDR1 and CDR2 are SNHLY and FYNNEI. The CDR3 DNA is TGTGCCAGCAGCGTACTAGCGGGGGCCTCCATCAACACAGATACGCAGTATTTT. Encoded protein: CASSVLAGASINTDTQYF.

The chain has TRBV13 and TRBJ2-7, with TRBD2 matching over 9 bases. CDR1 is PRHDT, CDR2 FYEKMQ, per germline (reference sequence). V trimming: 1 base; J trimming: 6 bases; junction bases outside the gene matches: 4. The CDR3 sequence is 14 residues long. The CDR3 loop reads CASSLDRGRAEQYF. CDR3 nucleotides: TGTGCCAGCAGCTTAGATCGCGGGAGGGCCGAGCAGTACTTC.

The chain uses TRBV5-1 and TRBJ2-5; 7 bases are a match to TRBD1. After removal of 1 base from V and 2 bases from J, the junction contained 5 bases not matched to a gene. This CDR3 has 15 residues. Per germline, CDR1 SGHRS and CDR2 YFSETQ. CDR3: CASSLRQGGQETQYF. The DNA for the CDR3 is TGCGCCAGCAGCTTGCGACAGGGCGGGCAAGAGACCCAGTACTTC. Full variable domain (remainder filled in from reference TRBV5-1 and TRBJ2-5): KAGVTQTPRYLIKTRGQQVTLSCSPISGHRSVSWYQQTPGQGLQFLFEYFSETQRNKGNFPGRFSGRQFSNSRSEMNVSTLELGDSALYLCASSLRQGGQETQYFGPGTRLLVL.

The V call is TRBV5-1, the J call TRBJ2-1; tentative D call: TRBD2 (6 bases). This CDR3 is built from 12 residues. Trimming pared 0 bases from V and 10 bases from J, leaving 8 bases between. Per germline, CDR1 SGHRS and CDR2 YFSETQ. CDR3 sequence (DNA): TGCGCCAGCAGCTTGGGGGAGGAGGAGCAGTTCTTC. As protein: CASSLGEEEQFF.

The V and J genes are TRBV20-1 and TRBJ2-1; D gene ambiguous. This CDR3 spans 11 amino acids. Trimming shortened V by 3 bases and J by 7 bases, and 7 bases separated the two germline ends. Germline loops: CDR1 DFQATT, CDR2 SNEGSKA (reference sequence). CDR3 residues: CSASEVNEQFF. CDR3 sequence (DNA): TGCAGTGCTAGTGAGGTGAATGAGCAGTTCTTC.

CDR3 sequence: CASSRLRGGTGELFF. CDR3 bases: TGTGCCAGCAGCCGACTAAGGGGGGGCACCGGGGAGCTGTTTTTT. The chain couples TRBV11-1 to TRBJ2-2; perhaps TRBD2 as D (7 bases). This CDR3 has 15 amino acids. With 5 bases removed from V and 4 bases from J, the gap between germline ends came to 14 bases. Per germline, CDR1 SGHAT and CDR2 FQDESV (reference sequence).

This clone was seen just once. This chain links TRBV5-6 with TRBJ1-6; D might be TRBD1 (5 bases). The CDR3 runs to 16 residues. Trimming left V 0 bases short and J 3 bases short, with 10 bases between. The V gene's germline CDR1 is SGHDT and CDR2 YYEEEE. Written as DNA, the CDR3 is TGTGCCAGCAGCTTGGTCCGGGACTACTATAATTCACCCCTCCACTTT. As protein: CASSLVRDYYNSPLHF.

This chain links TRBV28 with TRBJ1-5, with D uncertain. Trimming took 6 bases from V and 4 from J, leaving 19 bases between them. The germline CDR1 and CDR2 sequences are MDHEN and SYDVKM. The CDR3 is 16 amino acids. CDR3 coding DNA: TGTGCCAGCAGGGCGCCCGGCGGCGTTGGTAATCAGCCCCAGCATTTT. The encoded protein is CASRAPGGVGNQPQHF.

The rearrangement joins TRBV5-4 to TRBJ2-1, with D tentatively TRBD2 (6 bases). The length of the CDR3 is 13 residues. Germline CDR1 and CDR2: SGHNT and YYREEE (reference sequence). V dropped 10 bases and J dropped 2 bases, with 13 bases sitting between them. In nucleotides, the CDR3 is TGTGCCGTCGGACTAAAGGCCTACAATGAGCAGTTCTTC. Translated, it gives CAVGLKAYNEQFF.

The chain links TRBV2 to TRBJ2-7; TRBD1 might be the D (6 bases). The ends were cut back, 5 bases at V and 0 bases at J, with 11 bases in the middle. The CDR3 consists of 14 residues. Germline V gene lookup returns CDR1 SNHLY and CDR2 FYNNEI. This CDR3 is CASSWQGSSYEQYF. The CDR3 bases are TGTGCCAGCAGTTGGCAGGGGTCCTCCTACGAGCAGTACTTC.

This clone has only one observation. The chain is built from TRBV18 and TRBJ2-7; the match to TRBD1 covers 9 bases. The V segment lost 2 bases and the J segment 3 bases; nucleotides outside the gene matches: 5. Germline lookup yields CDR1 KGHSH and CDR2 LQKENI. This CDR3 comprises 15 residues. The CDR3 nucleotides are TGTGCCAGCTCACCATGGACAGGGGACATCTACGAGCAGTACTTC. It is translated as CASSPWTGDIYEQYF.

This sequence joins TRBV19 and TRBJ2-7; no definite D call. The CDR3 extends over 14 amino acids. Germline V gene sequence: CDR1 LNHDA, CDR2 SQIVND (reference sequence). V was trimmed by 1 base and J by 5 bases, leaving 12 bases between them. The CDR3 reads CASSIVYGQHEQYF. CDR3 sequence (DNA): TGTGCCAGTAGTATAGTTTACGGTCAACACGAGCAGTACTTC.

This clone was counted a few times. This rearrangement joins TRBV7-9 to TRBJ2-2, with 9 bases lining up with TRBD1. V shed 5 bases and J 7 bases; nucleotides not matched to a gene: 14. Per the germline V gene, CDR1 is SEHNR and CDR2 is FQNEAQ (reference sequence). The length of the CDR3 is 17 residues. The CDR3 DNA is TGTGCCAGCAGCCCGCCCCCTGGGACAGGGAAAAGCGGGGAGCTGTTTTTT. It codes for CASSPPPGTGKSGELFF.

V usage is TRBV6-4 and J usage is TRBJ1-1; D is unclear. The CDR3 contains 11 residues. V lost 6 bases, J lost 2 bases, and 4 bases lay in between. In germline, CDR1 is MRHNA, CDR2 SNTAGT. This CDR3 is CASRLNTEAFF. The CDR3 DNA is TGTGCCAGCAGGTTAAACACTGAAGCTTTCTTT.

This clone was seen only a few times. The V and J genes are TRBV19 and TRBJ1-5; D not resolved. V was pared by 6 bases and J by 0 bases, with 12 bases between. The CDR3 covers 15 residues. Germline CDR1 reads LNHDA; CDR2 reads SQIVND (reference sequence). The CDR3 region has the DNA TGTGCCAGTAGCCACCGGGATAATAGCAATCAGCCCCAGCATTTT. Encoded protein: CASSHRDNSNQPQHF.